This T cell receptor beta chain was captured in a study of memory CD4+ T cells and cytomegalovirus serostatus. The CDR3 runs 12 residues. Germline assignment: CDR1 SGHTA and CDR2 FQGNSA. Trimming took off 5 bases at V and 4 bases at J, with 8 bases between the two ends. Some clones are missing from TCRdb's copy, which holds only in-frame ones; the method was immunoSEQ multiplex PCR. The profile shows almost 45,000 clones, approximately 81% of them singletons. Single viable CD3+CD4+CD8-CD45RO+ cells were sorted as the memory CD4+ T cells. CD4+ T cells were isolated by positive magnetic selection. This clonotype was sampled from an adult in good health and CMV-seronegative. Sequences were obtained from memory CD4+ T cells from blood. V gene TRBV7-2 combines with J gene TRBJ1-2; no firm D call. CDR3 in DNA: TGTGCCAGCAGCCTCGAACTCTATGGCTACACCTTC. It translates to CASSLELYGYTF.